These 12 T cell receptor beta chains were sequenced from one sample in a study of neurological immune-mediated disorders. TCRdb independently ran MiXCR on the 5' RACE reads; one entry per CDR3 protein. The sample consists of roughly 100,000 distinct CDR3 sequences, roughly 3.5% of them appearing once. Sequencing used PBMCs. All receptors derive from a woman aged 45-59 years with multiple sclerosis.

This clonotype occurred many times. The chain joins TRBV5-5 to TRBJ1-5; 9 bases are a match to TRBD1. CDR1 and CDR2 (germline): SGHKS, YYEKEE (reference sequence). The CDR3 spans 14 residues. After removal of 4 bases from V and 7 bases from J, the junction contained 6 bases not matched to a gene. CDR3 DNA: TGTGCCAGCAGCCCGGGACAGGGCGGACAGCCCCAGCATTTT. Protein product: CASSPGQGGQPQHF.

The sample holds many counts of this clonotype. This chain connects TRBV5-1 to TRBJ2-3, with D perhaps matching TRBD2 (5 bases). CDR3 length: 15 residues. V was clipped by 2 bases and J by 0 bases, with 10 bases between them. The germline CDR1 and CDR2 sequences are SGHRS and YFSETQ. CDR3: CASSFRRTSTDTQYF. CDR3 nucleotides: TGCGCCAGCAGCTTTCGACGGACTAGCACAGATACGCAGTATTTT.

This clonotype showed up many times. The rearrangement uses TRBV20-1 and TRBJ2-1; TRBD2 agrees at 8 bases. This CDR3 is 15 amino acids long. The V gene's germline CDR1 is DFQATT and CDR2 SNEGSKA (reference sequence). J was trimmed by 9 bases and V by 0 bases; bases with no gene match: 10. CDR3 in amino acids: CSARDLGRGDLEQFF. CDR3 bases: TGCAGTGCTAGAGATCTTGGGCGGGGGGACCTTGAGCAGTTCTTC.

This clonotype was found many times. The chain carries TRBV3-1 and TRBJ1-5, with D possibly TRBD1 on 5 matching bases. Germline V gene data show CDR1 as LGHDT and CDR2 as YNNKEL (reference sequence). The V gene lost 0 bases and the J gene lost 7 bases, with 7 bases spanning the gap. The CDR3 contains 13 residues. The CDR3 spells CASSQDRGQPQHF. CDR3 nucleotides: TGTGCCAGCAGCCAAGATCGGGGGCAGCCCCAGCATTTT.

In its sample, this clonotype was seen many times. The chain uses TRBV20-1 and TRBJ2-7; D assignment may be TRBD1 or TRBD2 (5 bases each). This CDR3 spans 15 amino acids. The germline CDR1 and CDR2 sequences are DFQATT and SNEGSKA (reference sequence). Trimming left V 0 bases short and J 0 bases short, with 12 bases between. The CDR3 region is CSARDWGRNSYEQYF. The CDR3 nucleotides read TGCAGTGCTAGAGATTGGGGACGCAACTCCTACGAGCAGTACTTC.

Concerning this clonotype itself: Given a much more abundant clone one base away, this may be a read error. V and J are TRBV27 and TRBJ2-1; D remains unclear. The CDR3 extends over 14 amino acids. Germline CDR1 MNHEY, CDR2 SMNVEV (reference sequence). The CDR3 reads CASRLGGSLHELFF. In DNA, the CDR3 is TGTGCCAGCAGACTTGGTGGTAGCCTCCATGAGCTGTTCTTC.

The sample holds many counts of this clonotype. The rearrangement links TRBV7-9 to TRBJ1-2, with D unclear. The CDR3 length is 18 residues. Trimming pared 5 bases from V and 0 bases from J, leaving 22 bases between. CDR1 and CDR2 from the germline V gene are SEHNR and FQNEAQ (reference sequence). The DNA of the CDR3 is TGTGCCAGCAGCCCCTCACCACGCCCAGCCGCTTCTAACTATGGCTACACCTTC. Its translation: CASSPSPRPAASNYGYTF.

This clonotype occurred many times. The chain carries TRBV29-1 and TRBJ1-2; D gene uncertain. The CDR3 contains 12 residues. V lost 4 bases to trimming and J lost 4 bases, with 10 bases between them. The germline V gene has CDR1 SQVTM and CDR2 ANQGSEA. CDR3 loop: CSVVSRAYGYTF. The CDR3 bases are TGCAGCGTTGTTTCTCGGGCCTATGGCTACACCTTC.

In its sample, this clonotype was seen many times. V usage is TRBV12-3 or TRBV12-4 and J usage is TRBJ2-7; tentatively, D is TRBD2 (6 bases). V was trimmed by 5 bases and J by 6 bases, leaving 17 bases between them. This CDR3 has 14 residues. CDR3 sequence: CASSAPPERVEQYF. CDR3 coding DNA: TGTGCCAGCAGTGCACCCCCGGAGCGGGTCGAGCAGTACTTC.

Comments on this clonotype: A read error may be the cause here, since a much bigger clone is one base away. The V gene is TRBV7-9, the J gene TRBJ1-5, with D hard to call. Per the germline V gene, CDR1 is SEHNR and CDR2 is FQNEAQ (reference sequence). CDR3 length equals 13 residues. The CDR3 region has the DNA TGTGCCAGCAGCGGTTCGGAGAATCAGCACCAGCATTTT. It specifies CASSGSENQHQHF. Variable domain in full (rest from reference TRBV7-9 and TRBJ1-5): DTGVSQNPRHKITKRGQNVTFRCDPISEHNRLYWYRQTLGQGPEFLTYFQNEAQLEKSRLLSDRFSAERPKGSFSTLEIQRTEQGDSAMYLCASSGSENQHQHFGDGTRLSIL.

The table lists this clonotype with many counts. One end of the junction is discordant with germline, which a read error may explain. J is TRBJ1-2 and V is TRBV20-1; the match to TRBD1 covers 11 bases. Germline V gene data show CDR1 as DFQATT and CDR2 as SNEGSKA (reference sequence). The CDR3 extends over 14 amino acids. CDR3 sequence reads: CSATPGQGVYAYTF. DNA of the CDR3: TGCAGTGCTACGCCGGGACAGGGGGTTTATGCCTACACCTTC.

This clonotype was detected only a few times. The chain carries TRBV12-3 or TRBV12-4 and TRBJ2-2, with D maybe TRBD2 (7 bases). The germline V and J ends were trimmed by 3 bases and 6 bases, with 14 bases remaining between them. The CDR3 is made up of 15 amino acids. CDR3 amino acids: CASSLRGGAPGELFF. CDR3 sequence (DNA): TGTGCCAGCAGTTTGCGCGGGGGCGCACCCGGGGAGCTGTTTTTT.